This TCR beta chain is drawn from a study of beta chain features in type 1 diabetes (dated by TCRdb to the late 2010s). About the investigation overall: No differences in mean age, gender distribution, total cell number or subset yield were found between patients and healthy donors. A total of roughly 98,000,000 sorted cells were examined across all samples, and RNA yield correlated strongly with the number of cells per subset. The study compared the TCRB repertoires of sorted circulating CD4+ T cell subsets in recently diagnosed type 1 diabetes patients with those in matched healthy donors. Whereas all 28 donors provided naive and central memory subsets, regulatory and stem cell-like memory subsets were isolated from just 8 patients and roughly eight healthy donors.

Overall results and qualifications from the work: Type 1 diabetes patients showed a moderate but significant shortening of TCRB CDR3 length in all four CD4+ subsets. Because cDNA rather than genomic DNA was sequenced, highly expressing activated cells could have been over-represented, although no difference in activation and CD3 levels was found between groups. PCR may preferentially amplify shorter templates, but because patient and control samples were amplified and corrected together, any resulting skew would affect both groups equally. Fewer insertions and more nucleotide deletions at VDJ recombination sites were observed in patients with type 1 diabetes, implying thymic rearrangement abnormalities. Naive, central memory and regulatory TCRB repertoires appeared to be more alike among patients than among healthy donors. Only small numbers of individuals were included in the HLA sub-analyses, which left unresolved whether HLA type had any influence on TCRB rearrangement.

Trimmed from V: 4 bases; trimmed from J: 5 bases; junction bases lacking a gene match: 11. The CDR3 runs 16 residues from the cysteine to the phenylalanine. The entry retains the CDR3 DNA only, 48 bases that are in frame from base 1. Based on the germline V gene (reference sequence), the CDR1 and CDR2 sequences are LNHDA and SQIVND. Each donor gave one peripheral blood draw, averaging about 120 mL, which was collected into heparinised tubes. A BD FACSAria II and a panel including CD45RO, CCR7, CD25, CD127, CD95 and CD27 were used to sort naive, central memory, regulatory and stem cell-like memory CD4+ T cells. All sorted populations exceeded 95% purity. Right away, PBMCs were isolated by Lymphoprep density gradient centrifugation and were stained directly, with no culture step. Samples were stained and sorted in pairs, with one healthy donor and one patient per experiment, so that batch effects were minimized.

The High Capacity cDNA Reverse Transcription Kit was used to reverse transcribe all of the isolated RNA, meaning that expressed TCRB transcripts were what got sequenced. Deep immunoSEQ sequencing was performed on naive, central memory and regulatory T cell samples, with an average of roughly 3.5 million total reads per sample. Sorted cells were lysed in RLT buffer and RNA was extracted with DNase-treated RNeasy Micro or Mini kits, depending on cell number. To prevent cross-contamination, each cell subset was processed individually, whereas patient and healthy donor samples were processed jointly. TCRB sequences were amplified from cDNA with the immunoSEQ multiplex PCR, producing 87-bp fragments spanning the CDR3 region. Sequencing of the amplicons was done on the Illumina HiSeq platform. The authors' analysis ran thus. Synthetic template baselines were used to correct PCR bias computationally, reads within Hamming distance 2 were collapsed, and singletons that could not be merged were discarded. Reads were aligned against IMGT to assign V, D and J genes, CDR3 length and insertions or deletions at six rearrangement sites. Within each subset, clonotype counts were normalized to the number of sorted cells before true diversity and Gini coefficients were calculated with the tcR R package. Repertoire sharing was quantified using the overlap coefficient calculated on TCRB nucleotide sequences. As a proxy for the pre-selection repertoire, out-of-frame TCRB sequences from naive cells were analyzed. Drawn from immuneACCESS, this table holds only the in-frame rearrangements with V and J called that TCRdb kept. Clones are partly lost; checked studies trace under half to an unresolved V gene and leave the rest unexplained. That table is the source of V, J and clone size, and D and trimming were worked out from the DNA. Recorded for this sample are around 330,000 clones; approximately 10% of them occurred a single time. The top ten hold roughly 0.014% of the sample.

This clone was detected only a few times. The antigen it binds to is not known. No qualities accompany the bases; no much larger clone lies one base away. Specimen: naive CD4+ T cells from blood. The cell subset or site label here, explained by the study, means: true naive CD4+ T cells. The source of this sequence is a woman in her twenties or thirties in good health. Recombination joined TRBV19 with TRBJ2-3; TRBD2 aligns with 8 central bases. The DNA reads TGTGCCAGTAGTAAAAACAAAGCGGGAGTCCTAGATACGCAGTATTTT. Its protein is CASSKNKAGVLDTQYF.